These 10 T cell receptor beta chains came from one sample sequenced in a study of post-analysis software for immune sequencing data. Broader study findings: Roughly five TRBV segments appeared more often in patients than in controls, and TRBV5-6, TRBV5-1 and TRBV20-1 were among these.

Unique molecular identifiers tagged the TCR beta cDNA libraries. TCRdb independently ran MiXCR on the PCR reads; one entry per CDR3 protein. The data show 750,000 to 950,000 distinct CDR3 sequences, about half seen once. No antigen is known for these receptors. Sequencing input: blood. All receptors derive from a girl aged 5-17 years with multiple sclerosis.

This clonotype has just a few counts. The CDR3 DNA reads as TGTGCCACCAGCAGAGGCAATAGCGGGGGAGAGACCCAGTACTTC. Translation: CATSRGNSGGETQYF. The chain recombines TRBV15 with TRBJ2-5; 9 bases agree with TRBD2. The V segment lost 1 base and the J segment 4 bases; nucleotides outside the gene matches: 4. The V gene's germline CDR1 is LNHNV and CDR2 YYDKDF (reference sequence). This CDR3 has 15 amino acids. The variable domain in full, with the rest retrieved from reference TRBV15 and TRBJ2-5, is DAMVIQNPRYQVTQFGKPVTLSCSQTLNHNVMYWYQQKSSQAPKLLFHYYDKDFNNEADTPDNFQSRRPNTSFCFLDIRSPGLGDTAMYLCATSRGNSGGETQYFGPGTRLLVL.

The chain couples TRBV12-3 or TRBV12-4 to TRBJ1-1; a possible D gene is TRBD1 (5 bases). This CDR3 contains 11 residues. Trimming removed 5 bases from V and 9 bases from J, with 10 bases in between. CDR3 DNA sequence: TGTGCCAGCAGTCTCGGGACGCAAGCTTTCTTT. It yields the protein CASSLGTQAFF.

This chain uses TRBV15 with TRBJ1-5; 7 bases match TRBD1. The ends lost 5 bases at V and 0 bases at J; junction bases unmatched: 16. The V gene's germline CDR1 is LNHNV and CDR2 YYDKDF (reference sequence). This CDR3 has 19 residues. Here the CDR3 DNA reads TGTGCCACCAGCGGCGACGGGACAGCGAATTACTATAGCAATCAGCCCCAGCATTTT. Protein product: CATSGDGTANYYSNQPQHF.

This clonotype appeared a few times. The chain carries TRBV28 and TRBJ2-1, with D perhaps matching TRBD1 or TRBD2 (6 bases each). The CDR3 runs to 14 residues. Germline V lookup: CDR1 MDHEN, CDR2 SYDVKM. V lost 4 bases, J lost 8 bases, and 15 bases lay in between. CDR3 coding DNA: TGTGCCAGCAGTTCCTCCAGGGGAGGATATGAGCAGTTCTTC. Its protein is CASSSSRGGYEQFF.

This clonotype appeared a few times. The chain uses TRBV27 and TRBJ2-3, with D possibly being TRBD1 or TRBD2 (5 bases each). The CDR3 has 15 amino acids. CDR1 and CDR2 from the germline V gene are MNHEY and SMNVEV (reference sequence). The V gene lost 5 bases and the J gene lost 2 bases, with 14 bases spanning the gap. CDR3 nucleotides: TGTGCCAGCAGTCTCCGGGACCGGCCCACAGATACGCAGTATTTT. It encodes CASSLRDRPTDTQYF.

The genes are TRBV2 and TRBJ2-2; TRBD2 agrees at 11 bases. The CDR3 runs 16 residues. Germline V gene data show CDR1 as SNHLY and CDR2 as FYNNEI. Trimming removed 3 bases from V and 4 bases from J; junction bases left unmatched: 4. Here the CDR3 reads CASSDGTSGLTGELFF. DNA of the CDR3: TGTGCCAGCAGTGACGGGACTAGCGGACTCACCGGGGAGCTGTTTTTT.

In DNA, the CDR3 is TGTGCCAGCAGGGGAGGGGGACCAAACACAGATACGCAGTATTTT. Its protein product is CASRGGGPNTDTQYF. The V call is TRBV9, the J call TRBJ2-3; possibly TRBD2 for D (7 bases). The CDR3 contains 15 residues. Per the germline V gene, CDR1 is SGDLS and CDR2 is YYNGEE. V gave up 5 bases and J gave up 2 bases, with 15 bases separating them.

The V call is TRBV29-1, the J call TRBJ2-3; 9 bases align to TRBD2. The germline V gene encodes CDR1 SQVTM and CDR2 ANQGSEA. The CDR3 runs 15 residues. V shed 7 bases, J shed 3 bases, and the junction held 11 bases outside the gene matches. The CDR3 nucleotides are TGCAGCGCCTCGGGGTCTAGCGGGACGACAGATACGCAGTATTTT. It translates to CSASGSSGTTDTQYF.

This clonotype was counted only a few times. V and J are TRBV21-1 and TRBJ2-5. TRBV21-1 is termed a pseudogene. CDR3 length: 13 residues. DNA of the CDR3: TGTGCCACCAAGGACGTTAAAAGAGATAACCAGTACTTC. Translated, it gives CATKDVKRDNQYF.

V and J are TRBV12-3 or TRBV12-4 and TRBJ1-2, with D maybe TRBD1 (6 bases). Trimming took 0 bases from V and 8 from J, leaving 13 bases between them. The CDR3 spans 14 residues. In DNA, the CDR3 is TGTGCCAGCAGTTTAGCAGCGGGGGCGGGCGGCTACACCTTC. As protein: CASSLAAGAGGYTF.